A single sample gave rise to the 19 T cell receptor beta chains below, sequenced in a study of immune cell composition in non-small cell lung cancer. Method: immunoSEQ multiplex PCR; TCRdb's copy keeps in-frame clones and lacks some. The sample records roughly 10,000 clones, 65% to 80% being singletons. The sample consisted of lung tumor tissue. Receptors originate from a human donor with non-small cell lung cancer.

This chain joins TRBV7-3 and TRBJ2-3; 9 nucleotides match TRBD2. Germline-derived CDR1 and CDR2 are SGHTA and FQGTGA. The CDR3 contains 17 residues. V lost 4 bases, J lost 3 bases, and 11 bases stayed unmatched. This chain's CDR3 is CASSWGGGSGGTDTQYF. As DNA, the CDR3 is TGTGCCAGCAGCTGGGGCGGAGGTAGCGGGGGTACAGATACGCAGTATTTT.

J is TRBJ1-6 and V is TRBV6-4; D might be TRBD1 (6 bases). Per the germline V gene, CDR1 is MRHNA and CDR2 is SNTAGT. The ends were cut back, 4 bases at V and 9 bases at J, with 16 bases in the middle. The CDR3 spans 15 residues. CDR3 nucleotides: TGTGCCAGCAGTGCCGAGGGGACATATGGTTCACCCCTCCACTTT. Protein sequence: CASSAEGTYGSPLHF.

This clone was counted only a few times. The chain joins TRBV28 to TRBJ1-6, with 7 bases aligning to TRBD1. With 6 bases clipped from V and 9 bases from J, the junction kept 11 bases outside the gene matches. CDR3 length equals 15 residues. The V gene's germline CDR1 is MDHEN and CDR2 SYDVKM. The CDR3 DNA follows: TGTGCCAGCAGACCAAGACAGGGTACCGTTTCACCCCTCCACTTT. Translation gives CASRPRQGTVSPLHF.

This clone showed up just a few times. V gene TRBV7-9 combines with J gene TRBJ1-1, with D uncertain. Germline V gene sequence: CDR1 SEHNR, CDR2 FQNEAQ (reference sequence). Trimming took off 5 bases at V and 3 bases at J, with 7 bases between the two ends. The CDR3 consists of 12 residues. CDR3 protein: CASSPSDTEAFF. The CDR3 DNA is TGTGCCAGCAGCCCCTCCGACACTGAAGCTTTCTTT.

The rearrangement joins TRBV19 to TRBJ1-5; the D gene is possibly TRBD1 (5 bases). This CDR3 contains 17 residues. CDR1 LNHDA and CDR2 SQIVND come from the germline V gene (reference sequence). V was clipped by 5 bases and J by 10 bases, with 27 bases between them. The CDR3 DNA follows: TGTGCCAGTAGTCCACTCGTAGGGACCGAGGGTTGGGATCCCCAGCATTTT. This gives the protein CASSPLVGTEGWDPQHF.

The rearrangement uses TRBV7-8 and TRBJ1-4; 9 bases match TRBD1. This CDR3 is built from 17 residues. With 1 base clipped from V and 5 bases from J, the junction kept 8 bases outside the gene matches. Germline V gene sequence: CDR1 SGHVS, CDR2 FQNEAQ. The CDR3 sequence is CASSLVAWGTGNEKLFF. The CDR3 nucleotides read TGTGCCAGCAGCTTAGTCGCGTGGGGGACAGGGAATGAAAAACTGTTTTTT.

The chain recombines TRBV6-4 with TRBJ2-6, with unresolved D. Deletions cut 4 bases from V and 1 base from J, with 5 bases between. The CDR3 runs 14 residues. The germline V gene encodes CDR1 MRHNA and CDR2 SNTAGT. The CDR3 DNA reads as TGTGCCAGCAGTGTTACTTCTGGGGCCAACGTCCTGACTTTC. It encodes CASSVTSGANVLTF.

The V call is TRBV5-4, the J call TRBJ1-5, with a possible D match to TRBD1 (5 bases). The CDR3 is made up of 14 amino acids. V was trimmed by 4 bases and J by 5 bases, leaving 13 bases between them. Per germline, CDR1 SGHNT and CDR2 YYREEE (reference sequence). The CDR3 here is CASSPGPSYQPQHF. The CDR3 coding sequence is TGTGCCAGCAGCCCGGGACCCTCATATCAGCCCCAGCATTTT.

This clone was observed a few times. The rearrangement links TRBV2 to TRBJ1-6; 8 nucleotides agree with TRBD1. CDR3 size: 14 residues. Trimming took 4 bases from V and 7 from J; bases not matched to a gene: 3. From germline, CDR1 is SNHLY and CDR2 FYNNEI. The CDR3 bases are TGTGCCAGCAGTGGACAGGGGTTCAATTCACCCCTCCACTTT. This codes for CASSGQGFNSPLHF.

In its sample, this clone was seen a few times. The rearrangement uses TRBV5-1 and TRBJ1-2; 8 bases fit TRBD1. The CDR3 loop spans 16 amino acids. V was clipped by 0 bases and J by 3 bases; unmatched bases: 7. CDR1 is SGHRS and CDR2 is YFSETQ in the germline V gene. As DNA, the CDR3 is TGCGCCAGCAGCTTGGCTCCGGACAGGGCGGACTATGGCTACACCTTC. Translation gives CASSLAPDRADYGYTF.

The chain has TRBV11-3 and TRBJ1-6; D gene uncertain. The length of the CDR3 is 12 residues. The germline gives CDR1 SGHNT, CDR2 YENEEA. Trimming cost V 0 bases and J 13 bases, with 7 bases left between them. The CDR3 DNA follows: TGTGCCAGCAGCTTAGAAGGTTCGCCCCTCCACTTT. Translated: CASSLEGSPLHF. The variable domain in full, with the rest retrieved from reference TRBV11-3 and TRBJ1-6, is EAGVVQSPRYKIIEKKQPVAFWCNPISGHNTLYWYLQNLGQGPELLIRYENEEAVDDSQLPKDRFSAERLKGVDSTLKIQPAELGDSAVYLCASSLEGSPLHFGNGTRLTVT.

The CDR3 sequence is CASSLFNGGNQPQHF. DNA for the CDR3: TGTGCCAGCAGCTTGTTTAACGGAGGGAATCAGCCCCAGCATTTT. The chain carries TRBV7-2 and TRBJ1-5; D is unclear. V lost 3 bases to trimming and J lost 4 bases, with 13 bases between them. This CDR3 is 15 amino acids long. CDR1 is SGHTA and CDR2 is FQGNSA in the germline V gene.

This rearrangement joins TRBV9 to TRBJ1-3, with unresolved D. Trimming shortened V by 0 bases and J by 2 bases, and 6 bases separated the two germline ends. This CDR3 contains 14 residues. CDR1 is SGDLS, CDR2 YYNGEE, per germline. The CDR3 protein is CASSVGVPGNTIYF. CDR3 sequence (DNA): TGTGCCAGCAGCGTAGGTGTACCTGGAAACACCATATATTTT.

V is TRBV5-1 and J is TRBJ1-4; D may be TRBD1 (5 bases). Germline CDR1 reads SGHRS; CDR2 reads YFSETQ. V was clipped by 2 bases and J by 4 bases, with 9 bases between them. CDR3 length: 14 residues. The CDR3 region is CASSLGAVNEKLFF. The CDR3 DNA follows: TGCGCCAGCAGCTTAGGGGCCGTTAATGAAAAACTGTTTTTT.

The gene calls are TRBV29-1 and TRBJ1-2; possibly TRBD1 for D (5 bases). V gave up 5 bases and J gave up 8 bases, with 9 bases separating them. CDR1 is SQVTM and CDR2 is ANQGSEA in the germline V gene. CDR3 size: 10 residues. The CDR3 here is CSVQGEGYTF. The CDR3 DNA follows: TGCAGCGTTCAGGGTGAAGGCTACACCTTC.

This sequence joins TRBV6-6 and TRBJ2-7; D might be TRBD1 or TRBD2, each matching 5 bases. Trimming took 1 base from V and 5 from J, leaving 12 bases between them. Germline-derived CDR1 and CDR2 are MNHNY and SVGAGI (reference sequence). CDR3 length equals 14 residues. CDR3 bases: TGTGCCAGCAGTTACTTGGGGGAGCGGCACGAGCAGTACTTC. It yields the protein CASSYLGERHEQYF.

This sequence joins TRBV7-2 and TRBJ2-7; no clear D gene. The V end was cut by 1 base, the J end by 3 bases, with 10 bases between. The CDR3 extends over 14 amino acids. Looked up from germline, CDR1 is SGHTA and CDR2 is FQGNSA. The CDR3 region is CASSLDGRNYEQYF. CDR3 nucleotides: TGTGCCAGCAGCTTAGACGGCAGAAACTACGAGCAGTACTTC. Full variable domain (remainder filled in from reference TRBV7-2 and TRBJ2-7): GAGVSQSPSNKVTEKGKDVELRCDPISGHTALYWYRQSLGQGLEFLIYFQGNSAPDKSGLPSDRFSAERTGGSVSTLTIQRTQQEDSAVYLCASSLDGRNYEQYFGPGTRLTVT.

The chain uses TRBV5-1 and TRBJ2-7; 9 bases line up with TRBD1. Unmatched junction bases numbered 3, after V lost 2 bases and J lost 0 bases. Germline lookup yields CDR1 SGHRS and CDR2 YFSETQ. The CDR3 has 15 residues. The CDR3 region has the DNA TGCGCCAGCAGCTTACGACAGGGGGTCTCCTACGAGCAGTACTTC. This sequence encodes CASSLRQGVSYEQYF.

This clone came up once. The rearrangement links TRBV30 to TRBJ1-3; weak D call: TRBD1 (5 bases). The V end was cut by 2 bases, the J end by 0 bases, with 11 bases between. The V gene's germline CDR1 is GTSNPN and CDR2 SVGIG (reference sequence). The CDR3 length is 15 residues. Written as DNA, the CDR3 is TGTGCCTGGAGTCCCGACAGTAGCTCTGGAAACACCATATATTTT. Its translation is CAWSPDSSSGNTIYF.